The present TCR beta chain was sequenced within a study of blood T cell repertoires in COVID-19. Study at large: Specimens from acute and convalescent COVID-19 originated in the United States, Italy and Spain. In each case, the material was cDNA or gDNA derived from T cells, B-cell-depleted T cells, or PBMCs.

In the original analysis: From reference gene primer amplification, estimates of nucleated cell counts were derived. The protocol was immunoSEQ multiplex PCR, while the TCRdb copy is restricted to in-frame clones and leaves out a portion. V and J calls and clone size are as listed in that table; D and trimming were resolved from the DNA. The profile shows about 260,000 clones, roughly 82% of them singletons. Germline V CDR1 and CDR2: GTSNPN, SVGIG (reference sequence). V lost 0 bases and J lost 6; bases outside the gene matches: 11. This CDR3 region has 15 residues. The age range of participants was 18 to 89 years, with residence in under 25 US areas. Only a few counts were recorded for this clone.

This clonotype originated in a woman between 45 and 65 years old who had recovered from COVID-19. V and J are TRBV30 and TRBJ2-7; TRBD1 agrees at 7 bases. The source material was PBMCs or T cells enriched from blood (not recorded which). CDR3 coding DNA: TGTGCCTGGAGTGTAGAGGCCGGACAGGCAATCGAGCAGTACTTC. It encodes CAWSVEAGQAIEQYF.